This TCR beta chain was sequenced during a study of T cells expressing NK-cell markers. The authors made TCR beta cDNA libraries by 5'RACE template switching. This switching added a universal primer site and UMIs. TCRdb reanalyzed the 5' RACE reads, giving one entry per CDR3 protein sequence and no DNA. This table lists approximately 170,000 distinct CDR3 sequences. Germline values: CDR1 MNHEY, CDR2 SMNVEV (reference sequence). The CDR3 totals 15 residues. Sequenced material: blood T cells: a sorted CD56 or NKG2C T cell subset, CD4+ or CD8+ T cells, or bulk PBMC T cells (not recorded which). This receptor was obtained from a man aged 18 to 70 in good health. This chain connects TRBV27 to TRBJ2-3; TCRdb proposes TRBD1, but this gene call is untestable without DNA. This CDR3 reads CASSFGGDGTDTQYF.